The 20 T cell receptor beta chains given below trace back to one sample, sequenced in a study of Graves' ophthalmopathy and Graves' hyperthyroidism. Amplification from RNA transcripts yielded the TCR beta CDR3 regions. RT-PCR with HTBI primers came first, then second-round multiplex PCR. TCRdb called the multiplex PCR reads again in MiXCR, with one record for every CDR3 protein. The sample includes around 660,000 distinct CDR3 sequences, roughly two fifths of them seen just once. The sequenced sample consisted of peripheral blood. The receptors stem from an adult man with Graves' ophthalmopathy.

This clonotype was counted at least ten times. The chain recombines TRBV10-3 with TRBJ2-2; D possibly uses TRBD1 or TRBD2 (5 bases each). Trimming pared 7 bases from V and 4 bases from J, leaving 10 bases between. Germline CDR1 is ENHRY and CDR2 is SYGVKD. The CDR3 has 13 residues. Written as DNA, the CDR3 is TGTGCCATCATAAGTGGGGGCACCGGGGAGCTGTTTTTT. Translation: CAIISGGTGELFF.

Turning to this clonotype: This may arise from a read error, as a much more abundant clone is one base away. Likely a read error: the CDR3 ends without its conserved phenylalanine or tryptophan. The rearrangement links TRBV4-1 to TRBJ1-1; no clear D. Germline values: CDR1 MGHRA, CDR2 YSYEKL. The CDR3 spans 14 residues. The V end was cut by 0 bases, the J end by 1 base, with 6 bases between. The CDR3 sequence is CASSQDSRNTEAFS. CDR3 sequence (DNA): TGCGCCAGCAGCCAAGACAGTAGGAACACTGAAGCTTTCTCT.

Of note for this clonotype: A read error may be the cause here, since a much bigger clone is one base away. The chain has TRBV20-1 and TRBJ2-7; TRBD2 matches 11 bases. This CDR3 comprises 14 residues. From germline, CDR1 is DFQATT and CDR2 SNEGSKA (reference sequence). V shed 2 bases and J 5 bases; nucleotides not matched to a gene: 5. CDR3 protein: CSARLAGGVNEQYF. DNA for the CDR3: TGCAGTGCTAGACTAGCGGGAGGAGTCAACGAGCAGTACTTC.

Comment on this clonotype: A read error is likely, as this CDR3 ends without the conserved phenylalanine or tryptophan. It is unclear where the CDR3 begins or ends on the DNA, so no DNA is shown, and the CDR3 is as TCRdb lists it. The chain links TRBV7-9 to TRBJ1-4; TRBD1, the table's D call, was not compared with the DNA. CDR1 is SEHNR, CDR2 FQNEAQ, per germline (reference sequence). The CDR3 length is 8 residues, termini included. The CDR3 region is CASSSGQG.

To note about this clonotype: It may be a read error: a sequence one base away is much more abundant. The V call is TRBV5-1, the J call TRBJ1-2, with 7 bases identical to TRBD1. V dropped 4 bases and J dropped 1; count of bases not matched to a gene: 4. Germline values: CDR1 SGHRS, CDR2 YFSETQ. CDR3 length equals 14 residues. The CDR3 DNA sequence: TGCGCCAGCAGCACAGGGGACAGTAACTATGGCTACACCTTC. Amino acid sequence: CASSTGDSNYGYTF.

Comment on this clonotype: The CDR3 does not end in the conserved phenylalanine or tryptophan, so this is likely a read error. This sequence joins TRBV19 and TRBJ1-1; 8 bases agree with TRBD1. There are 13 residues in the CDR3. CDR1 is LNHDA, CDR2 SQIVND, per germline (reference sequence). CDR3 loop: CVSSIQGDTEAFI. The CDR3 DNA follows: TGTGTCAGTAGCATACAGGGGGACACCGAAGCTTTCATT.

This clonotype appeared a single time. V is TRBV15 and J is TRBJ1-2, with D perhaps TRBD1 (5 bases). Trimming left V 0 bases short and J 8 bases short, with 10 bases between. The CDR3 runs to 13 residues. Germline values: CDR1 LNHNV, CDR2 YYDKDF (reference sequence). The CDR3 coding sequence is TGTGCCACCAGCAGAGATCAGGGAGGGGGCTACACCTTC. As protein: CATSRDQGGGYTF.

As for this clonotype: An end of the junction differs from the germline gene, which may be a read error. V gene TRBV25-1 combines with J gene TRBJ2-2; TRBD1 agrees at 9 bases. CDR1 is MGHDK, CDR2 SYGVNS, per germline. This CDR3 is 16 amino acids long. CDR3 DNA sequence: TGTGCCAGCAATGAATCCGGGACAGGGAGCGCCGGGGATCTGTTTTTT. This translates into CASNESGTGSAGDLFF.

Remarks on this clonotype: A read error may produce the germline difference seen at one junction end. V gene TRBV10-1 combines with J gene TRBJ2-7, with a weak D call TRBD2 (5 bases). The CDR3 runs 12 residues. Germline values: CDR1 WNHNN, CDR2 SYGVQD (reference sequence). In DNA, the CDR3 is TGTGCCAGCGGACTGAGCCCGTACGAGCAGTACTTC. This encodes CASGLSPYEQYF.

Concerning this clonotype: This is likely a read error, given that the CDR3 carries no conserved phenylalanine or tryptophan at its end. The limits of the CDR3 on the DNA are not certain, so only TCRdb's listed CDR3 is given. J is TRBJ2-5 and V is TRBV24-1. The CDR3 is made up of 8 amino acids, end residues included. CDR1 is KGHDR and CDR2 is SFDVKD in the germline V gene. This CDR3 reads CATSDSMS.

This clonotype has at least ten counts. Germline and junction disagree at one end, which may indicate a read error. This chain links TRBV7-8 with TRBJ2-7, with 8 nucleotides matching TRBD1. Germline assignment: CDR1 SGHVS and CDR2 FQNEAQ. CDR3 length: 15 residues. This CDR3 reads CASSLGQGGGYEQYF. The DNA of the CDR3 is TGCGCCAGCAGCCTCGGACAGGGTGGGGGCTACGAGCAGTACTTC.

CDR3 amino acids: CASSEWGRERGYTF. The DNA of the CDR3 is TGTGCCAGCAGTGAATGGGGGAGGGAGCGCGGCTACACCTTC. V gene TRBV25-1 combines with J gene TRBJ1-2, with a tentative D call TRBD1 (5 bases). The CDR3 consists of 14 residues. Germline V lookup: CDR1 MGHDK, CDR2 SYGVNS. V lost 1 base and J lost 8, with 14 bases in between.

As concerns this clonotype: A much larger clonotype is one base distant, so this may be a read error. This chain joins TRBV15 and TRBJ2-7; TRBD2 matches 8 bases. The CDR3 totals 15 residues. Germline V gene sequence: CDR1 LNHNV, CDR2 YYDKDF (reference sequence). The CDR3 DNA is TGTGCCACCAGCAGAGGGTCTAGCGGGTCCTACGAGCAGTGCTTC. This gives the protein CATSRGSSGSYEQCF.

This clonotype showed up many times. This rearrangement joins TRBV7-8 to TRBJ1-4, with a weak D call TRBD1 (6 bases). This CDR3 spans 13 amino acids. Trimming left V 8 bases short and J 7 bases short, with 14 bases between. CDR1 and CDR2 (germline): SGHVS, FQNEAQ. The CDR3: CASVRGPGEKLFF. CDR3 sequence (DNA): TGTGCCAGCGTACGGGGGCCGGGTGAAAAACTGTTTTTT.

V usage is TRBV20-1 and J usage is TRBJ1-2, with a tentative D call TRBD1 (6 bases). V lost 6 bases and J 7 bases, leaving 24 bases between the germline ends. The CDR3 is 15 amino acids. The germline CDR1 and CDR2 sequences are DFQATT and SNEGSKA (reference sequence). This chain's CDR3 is CSAGGGATKGGGYTF. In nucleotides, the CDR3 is TGCAGTGCAGGAGGTGGGGCAACTAAAGGGGGTGGCTACACCTTC.

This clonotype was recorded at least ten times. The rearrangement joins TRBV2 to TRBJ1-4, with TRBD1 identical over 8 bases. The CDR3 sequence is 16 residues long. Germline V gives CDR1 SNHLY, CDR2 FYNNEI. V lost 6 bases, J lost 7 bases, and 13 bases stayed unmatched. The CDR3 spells CASSGTGFGGAEKLFF. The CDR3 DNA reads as TGTGCCAGCAGCGGGACAGGTTTCGGCGGTGCTGAAAAACTGTTTTTT. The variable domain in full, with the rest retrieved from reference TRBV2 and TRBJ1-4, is EPEVTQTPSHQVTQMGQEVILRCVPISNHLYFYWYRQILGQKVEFLVSFYNNEISEKSEIFDDQFSVERPDGSNFTLKIRSTKLEDSAMYFCASSGTGFGGAEKLFFGSGTQLSVL.

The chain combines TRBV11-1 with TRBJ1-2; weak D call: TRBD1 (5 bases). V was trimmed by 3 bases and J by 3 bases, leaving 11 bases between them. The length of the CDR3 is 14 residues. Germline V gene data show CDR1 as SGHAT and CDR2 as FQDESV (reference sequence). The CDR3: CASSFPGPDYGYTF. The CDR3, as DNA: TGTGCCAGCAGCTTTCCGGGGCCTGACTATGGCTACACCTTC.

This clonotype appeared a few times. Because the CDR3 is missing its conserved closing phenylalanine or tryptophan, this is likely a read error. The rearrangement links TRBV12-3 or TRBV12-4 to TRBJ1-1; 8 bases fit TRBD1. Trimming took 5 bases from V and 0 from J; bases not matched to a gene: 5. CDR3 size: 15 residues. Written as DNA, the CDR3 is TGTGCCAGCAGTCCTACAGGGGGACTGAACACTGAAGCTTTCTCT. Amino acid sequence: CASSPTGGLNTEAFS.

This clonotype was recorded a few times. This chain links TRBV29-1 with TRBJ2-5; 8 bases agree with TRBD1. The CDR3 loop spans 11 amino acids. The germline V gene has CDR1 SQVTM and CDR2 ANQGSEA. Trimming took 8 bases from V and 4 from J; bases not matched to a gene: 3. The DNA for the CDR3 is TGCAGCACACAGGGGGGAGAGACCCAGTACTTC. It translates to CSTQGGETQYF.

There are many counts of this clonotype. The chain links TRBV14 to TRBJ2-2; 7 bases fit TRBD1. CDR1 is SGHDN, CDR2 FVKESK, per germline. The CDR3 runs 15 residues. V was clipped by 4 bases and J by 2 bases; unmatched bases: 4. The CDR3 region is CASSRDSVNTGELFF. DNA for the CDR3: TGTGCCAGCAGCCGGGACAGCGTTAACACCGGGGAGCTGTTTTTT. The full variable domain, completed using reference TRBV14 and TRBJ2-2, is EAGVTQFPSHSVIEKGQTVTLRCDPISGHDNLYWYRRVMGKEIKFLLHFVKESKQDESGMPNNRFLAERTGGTYSTLKVQPAELEDSGVYFCASSRDSVNTGELFFGEGSRLTVL.